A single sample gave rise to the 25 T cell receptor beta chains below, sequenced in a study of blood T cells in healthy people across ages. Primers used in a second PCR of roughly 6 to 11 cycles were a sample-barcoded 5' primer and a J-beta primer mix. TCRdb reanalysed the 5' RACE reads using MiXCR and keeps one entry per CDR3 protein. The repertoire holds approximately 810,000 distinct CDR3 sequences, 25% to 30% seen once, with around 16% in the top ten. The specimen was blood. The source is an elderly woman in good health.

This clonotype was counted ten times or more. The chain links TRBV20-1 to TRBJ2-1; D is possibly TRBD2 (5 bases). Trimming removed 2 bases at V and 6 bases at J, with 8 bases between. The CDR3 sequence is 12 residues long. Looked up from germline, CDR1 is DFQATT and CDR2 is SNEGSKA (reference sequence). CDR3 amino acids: CSARRRGNEQFF. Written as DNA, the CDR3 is TGCAGTGCTAGACGCCGGGGCAATGAGCAGTTCTTC.

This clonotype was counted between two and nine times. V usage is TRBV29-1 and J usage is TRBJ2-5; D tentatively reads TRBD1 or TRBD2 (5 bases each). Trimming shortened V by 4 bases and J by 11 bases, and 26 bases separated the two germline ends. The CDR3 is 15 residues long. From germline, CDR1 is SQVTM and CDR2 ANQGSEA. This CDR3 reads CSVAETRGFFNEQYF. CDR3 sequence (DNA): TGCAGCGTTGCTGAAACTAGGGGATTTTTCAATGAGCAGTACTTC.

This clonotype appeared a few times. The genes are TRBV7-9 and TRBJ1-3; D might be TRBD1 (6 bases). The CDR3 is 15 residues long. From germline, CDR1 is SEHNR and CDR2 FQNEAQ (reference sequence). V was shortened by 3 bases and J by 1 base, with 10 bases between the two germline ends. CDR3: CASSFLTGSGNTIYF. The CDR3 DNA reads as TGTGCCAGCAGCTTCTTGACAGGATCTGGAAACACCATATATTTT.

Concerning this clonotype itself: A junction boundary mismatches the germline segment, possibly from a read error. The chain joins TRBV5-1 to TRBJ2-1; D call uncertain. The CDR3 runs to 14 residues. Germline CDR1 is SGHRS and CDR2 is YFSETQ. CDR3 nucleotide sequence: TGCGCCGGCAGCTTGGCCAAGGCCTACAATGAGCAGTTCTTC. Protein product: CAGSLAKAYNEQFF. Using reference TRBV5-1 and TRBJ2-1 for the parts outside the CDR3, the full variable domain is KAGVTQTPRYLIKTRGQQVTLSCSPISGHRSVSWYQQTPGQGLQFLFEYFSETQRNKGNFPGRFSGRQFSNSRSEMNVSTLELGDSALYLCAGSLAKAYNEQFFGPGTRLTVL.

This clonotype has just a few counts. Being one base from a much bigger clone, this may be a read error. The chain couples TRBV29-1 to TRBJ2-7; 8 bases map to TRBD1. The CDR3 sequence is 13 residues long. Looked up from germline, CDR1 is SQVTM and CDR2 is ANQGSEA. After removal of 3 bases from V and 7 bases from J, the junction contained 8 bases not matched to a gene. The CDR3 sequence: CSVDSPGGNEQYF. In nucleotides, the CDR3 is TGCAGCGTTGACAGTCCAGGGGGCAATGAGCAGTACTTC.

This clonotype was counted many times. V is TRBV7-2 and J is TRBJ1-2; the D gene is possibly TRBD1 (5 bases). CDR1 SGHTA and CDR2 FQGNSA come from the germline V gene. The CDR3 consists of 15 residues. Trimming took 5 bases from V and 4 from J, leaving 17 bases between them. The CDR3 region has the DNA TGTGCCAGCAGCCACGGGGGGGGTCCGGGCTATGGCTACACCTTC. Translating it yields CASSHGGGPGYGYTF.

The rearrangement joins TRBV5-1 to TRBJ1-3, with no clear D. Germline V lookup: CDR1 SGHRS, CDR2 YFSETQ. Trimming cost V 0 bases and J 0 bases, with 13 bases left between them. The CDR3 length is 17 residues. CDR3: CASSLELGSTSGNTIYF. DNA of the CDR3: TGCGCCAGCAGCTTGGAGCTGGGCTCAACCTCTGGAAACACCATATATTTT.

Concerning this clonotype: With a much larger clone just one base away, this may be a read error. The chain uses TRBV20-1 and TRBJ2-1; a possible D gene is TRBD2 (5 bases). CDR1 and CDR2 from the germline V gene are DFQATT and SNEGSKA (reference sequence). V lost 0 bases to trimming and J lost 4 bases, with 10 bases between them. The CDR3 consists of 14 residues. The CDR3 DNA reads TGCAGTGCTAGAGAGCCTGGAGGTTACAATGAGCAGTTCTTC. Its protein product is CSAREPGGYNEQFF.

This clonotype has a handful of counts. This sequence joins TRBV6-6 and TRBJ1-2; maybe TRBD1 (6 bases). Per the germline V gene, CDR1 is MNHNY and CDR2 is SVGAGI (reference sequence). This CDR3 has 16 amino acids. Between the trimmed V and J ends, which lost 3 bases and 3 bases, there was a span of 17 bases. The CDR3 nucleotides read TGTGCCAGCAGTTATAAGGGGACCAGGGGATACTATGGCTACACCTTC. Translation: CASSYKGTRGYYGYTF.

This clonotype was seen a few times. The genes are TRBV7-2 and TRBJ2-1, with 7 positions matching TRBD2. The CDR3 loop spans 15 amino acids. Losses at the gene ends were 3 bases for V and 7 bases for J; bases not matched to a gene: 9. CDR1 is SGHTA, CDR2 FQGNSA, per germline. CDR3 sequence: CASSLGGKLRNEQFF. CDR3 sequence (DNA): TGTGCCAGCAGCTTGGGGGGGAAGTTAAGAAATGAGCAGTTCTTC.

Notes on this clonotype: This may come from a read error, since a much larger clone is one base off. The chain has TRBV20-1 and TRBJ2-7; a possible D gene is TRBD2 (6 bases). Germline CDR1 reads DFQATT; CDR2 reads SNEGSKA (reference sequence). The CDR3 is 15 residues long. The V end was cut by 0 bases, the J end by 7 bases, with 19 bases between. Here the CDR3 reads CSARDGRGSYNEQYF. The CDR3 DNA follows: TGCAGTGCTAGAGACGGTCGGGGGTCCTACAATGAGCAGTACTTC.

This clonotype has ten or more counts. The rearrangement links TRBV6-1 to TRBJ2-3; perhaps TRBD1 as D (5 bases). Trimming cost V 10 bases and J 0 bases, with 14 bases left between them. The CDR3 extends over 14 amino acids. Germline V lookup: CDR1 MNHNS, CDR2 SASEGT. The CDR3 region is CATLYRTSTDTQYF. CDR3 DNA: TGTGCCACCTTATACAGGACGAGCACAGATACGCAGTATTTT.

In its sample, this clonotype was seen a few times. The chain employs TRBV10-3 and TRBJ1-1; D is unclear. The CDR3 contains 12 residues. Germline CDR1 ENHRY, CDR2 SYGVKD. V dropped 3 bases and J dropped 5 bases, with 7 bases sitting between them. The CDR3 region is CAISDRRTEAFF. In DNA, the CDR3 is TGTGCCATCAGTGATCGGAGAACTGAAGCTTTCTTT.

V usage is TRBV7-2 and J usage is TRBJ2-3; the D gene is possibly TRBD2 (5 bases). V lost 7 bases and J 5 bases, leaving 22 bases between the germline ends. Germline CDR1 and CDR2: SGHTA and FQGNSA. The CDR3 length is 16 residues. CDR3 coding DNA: TGTGCCAGCACCCCTTGGGGTAGCCGGGGTGGAGATACGCAGTATTTT. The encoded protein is CASTPWGSRGGDTQYF.

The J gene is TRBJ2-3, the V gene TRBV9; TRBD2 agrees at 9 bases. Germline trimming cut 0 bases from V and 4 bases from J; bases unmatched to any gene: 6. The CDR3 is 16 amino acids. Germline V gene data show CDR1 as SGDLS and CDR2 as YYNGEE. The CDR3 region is CASSVAAGGPSDTQYF. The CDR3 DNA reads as TGTGCCAGCAGCGTAGCGGCGGGGGGGCCTTCAGATACGCAGTATTTT.

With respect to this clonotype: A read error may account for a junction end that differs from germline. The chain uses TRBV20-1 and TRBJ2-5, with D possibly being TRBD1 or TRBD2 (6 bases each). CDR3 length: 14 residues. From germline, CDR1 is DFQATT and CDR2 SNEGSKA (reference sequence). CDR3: CSARDPRGQETRYF. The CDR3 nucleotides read TGCAGTGCTAGAGATCCCCGGGGGCAAGAGACCCGGTACTTC.

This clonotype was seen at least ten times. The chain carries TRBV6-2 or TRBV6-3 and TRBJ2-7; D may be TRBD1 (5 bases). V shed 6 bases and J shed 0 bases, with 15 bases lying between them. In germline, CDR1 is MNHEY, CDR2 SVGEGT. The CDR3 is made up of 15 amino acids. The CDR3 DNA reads TGTGCCAGCAGCCCCTGGGGCCGGTACTCCTACGAGCAGTACTTC. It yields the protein CASSPWGRYSYEQYF.

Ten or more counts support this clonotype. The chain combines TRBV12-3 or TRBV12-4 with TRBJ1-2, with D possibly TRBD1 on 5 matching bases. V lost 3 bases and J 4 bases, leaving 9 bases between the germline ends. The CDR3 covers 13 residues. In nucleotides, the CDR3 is TGTGCCAGCAGTTTGGGGGAGTCCTATGGCTACACCTTC. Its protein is CASSLGESYGYTF.

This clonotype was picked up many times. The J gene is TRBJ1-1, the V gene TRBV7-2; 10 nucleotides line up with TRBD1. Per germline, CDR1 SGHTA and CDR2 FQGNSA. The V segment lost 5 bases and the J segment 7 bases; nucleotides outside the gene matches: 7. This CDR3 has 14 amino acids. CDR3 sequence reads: CASSPGTGAFEAFF. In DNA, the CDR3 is TGTGCCAGCAGCCCCGGGACAGGGGCGTTTGAAGCTTTCTTT.

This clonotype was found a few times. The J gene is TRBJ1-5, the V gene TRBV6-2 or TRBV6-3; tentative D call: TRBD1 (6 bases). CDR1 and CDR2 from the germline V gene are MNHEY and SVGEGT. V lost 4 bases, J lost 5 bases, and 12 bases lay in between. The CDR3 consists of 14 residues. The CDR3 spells CASSSPGVYQPQHF. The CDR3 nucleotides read TGTGCCAGCAGTTCTCCAGGGGTCTATCAGCCCCAGCATTTT.

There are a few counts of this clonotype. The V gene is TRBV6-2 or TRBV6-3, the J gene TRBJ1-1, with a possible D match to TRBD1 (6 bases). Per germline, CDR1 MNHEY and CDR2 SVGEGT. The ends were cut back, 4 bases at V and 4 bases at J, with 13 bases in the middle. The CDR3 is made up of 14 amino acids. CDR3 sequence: CASSLGASITEAFF. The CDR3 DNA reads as TGTGCCAGCAGTTTGGGGGCATCAATCACTGAAGCTTTCTTT.

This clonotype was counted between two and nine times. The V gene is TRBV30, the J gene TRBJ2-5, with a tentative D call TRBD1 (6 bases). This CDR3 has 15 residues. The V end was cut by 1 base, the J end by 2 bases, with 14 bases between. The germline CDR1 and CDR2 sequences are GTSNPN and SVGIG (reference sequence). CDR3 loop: CAWSEETGAQETQYF. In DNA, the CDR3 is TGTGCCTGGAGTGAGGAGACAGGAGCGCAAGAGACCCAGTACTTC.

The CDR3 loop reads CSARGLEWGEQYF. The DNA for the CDR3 is TGCAGTGCGCGGGGACTAGAATGGGGCGAGCAGTACTTC. The rearrangement uses TRBV20-1 and TRBJ2-5, with 8 bases identical to TRBD2. The DNA end lines up better with TRBJ2-7; the J call may be wrong. This CDR3 comprises 13 residues. Germline lookup yields CDR1 DFQATT and CDR2 SNEGSKA (reference sequence).

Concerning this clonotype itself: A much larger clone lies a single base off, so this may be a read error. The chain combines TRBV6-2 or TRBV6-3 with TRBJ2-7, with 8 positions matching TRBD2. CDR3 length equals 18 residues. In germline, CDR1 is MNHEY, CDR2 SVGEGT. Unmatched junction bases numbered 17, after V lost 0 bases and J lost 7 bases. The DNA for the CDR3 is TGTGCCAGCAGTTACTCCCCGAGTAGCGGGGTCCCCTACAATGAGCAGTACTTC. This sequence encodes CASSYSPSSGVPYNEQYF.

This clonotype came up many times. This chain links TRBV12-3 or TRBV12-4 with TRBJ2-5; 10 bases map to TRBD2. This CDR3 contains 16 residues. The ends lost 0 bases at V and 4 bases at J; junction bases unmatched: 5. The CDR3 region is CASSLAFSGGRETQYF. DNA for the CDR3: TGTGCCAGCAGTTTAGCGTTTAGCGGGGGGCGAGAGACCCAGTACTTC.